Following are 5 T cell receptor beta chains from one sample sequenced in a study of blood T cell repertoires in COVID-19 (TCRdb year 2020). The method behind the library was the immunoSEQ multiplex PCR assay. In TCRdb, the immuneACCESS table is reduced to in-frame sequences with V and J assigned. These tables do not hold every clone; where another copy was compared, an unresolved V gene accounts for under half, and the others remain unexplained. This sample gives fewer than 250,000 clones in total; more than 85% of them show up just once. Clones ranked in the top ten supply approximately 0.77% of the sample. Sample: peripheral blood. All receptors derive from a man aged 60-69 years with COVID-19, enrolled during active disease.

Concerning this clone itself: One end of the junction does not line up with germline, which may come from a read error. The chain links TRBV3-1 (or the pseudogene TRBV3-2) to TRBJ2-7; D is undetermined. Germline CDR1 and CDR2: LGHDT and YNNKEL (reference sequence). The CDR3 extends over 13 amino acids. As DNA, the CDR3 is TGTGCCAGCAGCCTGGTACCTGCTAGACTTCTATTCTTC. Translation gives CASSLVPARLLFF.

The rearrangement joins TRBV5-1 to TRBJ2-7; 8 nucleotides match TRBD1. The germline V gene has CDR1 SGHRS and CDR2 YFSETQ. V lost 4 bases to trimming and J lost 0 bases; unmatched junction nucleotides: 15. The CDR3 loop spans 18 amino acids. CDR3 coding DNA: TGCGCCAGCAGCGAAAAGACCCAGGGGGCGGCTAGCTCCTACGAGCAGTACTTC. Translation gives CASSEKTQGAASSYEQYF.

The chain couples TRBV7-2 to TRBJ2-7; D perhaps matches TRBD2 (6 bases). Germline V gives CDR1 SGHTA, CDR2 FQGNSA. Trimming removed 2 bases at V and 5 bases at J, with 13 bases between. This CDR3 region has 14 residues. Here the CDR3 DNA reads TGTGCCAGCAGCTTAAAAGGGACTCCTAACGAGCAGTACTTC. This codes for CASSLKGTPNEQYF.

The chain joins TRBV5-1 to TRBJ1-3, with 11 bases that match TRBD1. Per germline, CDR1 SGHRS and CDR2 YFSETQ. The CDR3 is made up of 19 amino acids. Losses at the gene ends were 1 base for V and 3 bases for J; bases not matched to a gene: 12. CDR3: CASSLYAGQGAAYGNTIYF. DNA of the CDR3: TGCGCCAGCAGCTTGTATGCTGGACAGGGGGCGGCATATGGAAACACCATATATTTT.

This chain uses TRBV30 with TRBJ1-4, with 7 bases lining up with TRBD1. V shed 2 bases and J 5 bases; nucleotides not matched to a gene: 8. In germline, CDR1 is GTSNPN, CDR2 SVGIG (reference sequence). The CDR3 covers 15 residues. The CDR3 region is CAWSIMTGINEKLFF. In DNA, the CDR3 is TGTGCCTGGAGTATAATGACAGGGATAAATGAAAAACTGTTTTTT.